This entry features one T cell receptor beta chain sequence. Its antigen is not known. This entry comes from a study of T-cell memory formation after mild COVID-19. Whole-study results and caveats: A balance of CD4 and CD8 characterized clones contracting day 15 to 85, whereas later expanders leaned CD4+. Day 37-peaking second-wave clones had unconfirmed SARS-CoV-2 specificity. CD4+ contracting clones were found mainly in CM and EM, and CD8+ ones in EMRA.

Germline loops: CDR1 SNHLY, CDR2 FYNNEI. Trimming cost V 7 bases and J 5 bases, with 8 bases left between them. The CDR3 spans 11 residues. TCRdb analysed the 5' RACE reads with MiXCR anew, one entry per CDR3 protein. The repertoire holds under 650,000 distinct CDR3 sequences, with 18% as singletons. This receptor was taken from an adult woman who had mild COVID-19 (a few samples of this study predate the infection). Cell type and time point are not known. The rearrangement uses TRBV2 and TRBJ2-5; the D gene is possibly TRBD1 (6 bases). Material: PBMCs or a T cell subset sorted from them (not recorded which). CDR3 loop: CASMRGETQYF. The DNA for the CDR3 is TGTGCCAGCATGAGGGGGGAGACCCAGTACTTC.